This T cell receptor (beta chain) derives from a study of HIV-infected patients and healthy controls. Study summary: The CD4:CD8 ratio increased slightly in early therapy, but CD8 counts showed no consistent change. General study points: The diversity differences were not explained by slight age and sex differences between study cohorts.

Roughly three months, about 14 weeks, into antiretroviral therapy, follow-up blood was collected. All unsorted peripheral T cells were captured because whole blood was used without fractionation. This clonotype was seen a few times. Antigen: not known. Around 0.5 ug RNA was reverse transcribed with alpha and beta constant-region primers. Separate chain-specific third strand synthesis with multiplexing indices produced the alpha and beta libraries. Each cDNA molecule was barcoded, and a single primer pair amplified each chain. TCRdb reprocessed the 5' RACE reads with MiXCR, giving one entry per CDR3 protein. The sample has several thousand distinct CDR3 sequences; 7% to 10% are singletons. Germline V gene lookup returns CDR1 LGHNT and CDR2 FRNRAP. This CDR3 comprises 17 residues. The V and J ends lost 1 base and 4 bases, in that order; junction bases with no gene match: 11.

The chain recombines TRBV12-5 with TRBJ1-2; TRBD1 matches at 8 bases. The origin of this receptor is an adult with HIV infection. The sample was blood, taken during antiretroviral therapy. CDR3 DNA: TGTGCTAGTGGTTTGGCGGACAGGGAGCGAACCCCCTATGGCTACACCTTC. Its translation: CASGLADRERTPYGYTF.